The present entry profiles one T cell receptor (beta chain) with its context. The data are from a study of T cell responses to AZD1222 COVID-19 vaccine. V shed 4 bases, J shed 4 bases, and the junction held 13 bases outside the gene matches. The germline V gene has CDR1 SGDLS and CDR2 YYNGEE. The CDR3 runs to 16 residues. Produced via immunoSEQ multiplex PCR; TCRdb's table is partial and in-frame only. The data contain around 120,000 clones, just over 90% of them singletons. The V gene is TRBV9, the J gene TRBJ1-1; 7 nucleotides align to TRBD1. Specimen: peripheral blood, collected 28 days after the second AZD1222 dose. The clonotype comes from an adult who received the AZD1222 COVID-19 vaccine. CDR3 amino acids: CASSQRDSYMSTEAFF. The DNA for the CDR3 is TGTGCCAGCAGCCAACGGGACAGTTATATGAGCACTGAAGCTTTCTTT.